Described below is a single TCR beta chain sequence and its context. This sample was taken from a study of blood T cell repertoires in COVID-19. For the study at large: Acute and convalescent COVID-19 specimens originated in the United States, Italy and Spain.

Data came from immunoSEQ multiplex PCR; TCRdb stores just in-frame clones and leaves some out. The sample shows about 35,000 clones, more than 85% of them seen only once. This sequence was found in a man in his fifties or sixties with active COVID-19. The material sequenced was peripheral blood.

Here the CDR3 DNA reads TGTGCCAGCAGCCGCGGACTAGCGGGGGGCTGGTCGACAGATACGCAGTATTTT. This encodes CASSRGLAGGWSTDTQYF. The genes are TRBV7-2 and TRBJ2-3, with TRBD2 matching 14 bases. Germline CDR1 and CDR2: SGHTA and FQGNSA. Trimming cost V 5 bases and J 3 bases; bases outside gene matches: 10. This CDR3 region has 18 residues.